This passage covers 7 T cell receptor beta chains from one sample sequenced in a study of T cell responses to AZD1222 COVID-19 vaccine. Clones were sequenced by immunoSEQ multiplex PCR, and TCRdb holds only the in-frame ones, with some missing. The sample consists of 75,000 to 100,000 clones, 80% to 90% of them appearing once. The specimen was peripheral blood, collected on day 0 of AZD1222 vaccination. The receptors shown here come from an adult in good health.

This chain connects TRBV18 to TRBJ2-7, with 7 positions matching TRBD1. In germline, CDR1 is KGHSH, CDR2 LQKENI. V lost 3 bases and J lost 5; bases outside the gene matches: 10. CDR3 size: 15 residues. The CDR3 nucleotides are TGTGCCAGCTCACCGTTAGGACAGGTTCTCGACGAGCAGTACTTC. As protein: CASSPLGQVLDEQYF. Full variable domain (remainder filled in from reference TRBV18 and TRBJ2-7): NAGVMQNPRHLVRRRGQEARLRCSPMKGHSHVYWYRQLPEEGLKFMVYLQKENIIDESGMPKERFSAEFPKEGPSILRIQQVVRGDSAAYFCASSPLGQVLDEQYFGPGTRLTVT.

The V and J genes are TRBV7-3 and TRBJ2-3; 7 nucleotides line up with TRBD2. Germline-derived CDR1 and CDR2 are SGHTA and FQGTGA. This CDR3 comprises 16 residues. J was trimmed by 0 bases and V by 1 base; bases with no gene match: 4. CDR3 sequence (DNA): TGTGCCAGCAGCTTAATGTTAGCGGGTAGCACAGATACGCAGTATTTT. As protein: CASSLMLAGSTDTQYF.

V and J are TRBV5-1 and TRBJ1-1, with 8 bases aligning to TRBD1. CDR1 SGHRS and CDR2 YFSETQ come from the germline V gene. Trimming at V came to 0 bases and at J to 4 bases, leaving 5 bases not matched to a gene. CDR3 size: 15 residues. CDR3 nucleotide sequence: TGCGCCAGCAGCTTGGGGGACAGGTTTGGCACTGAAGCTTTCTTT. It specifies CASSLGDRFGTEAFF.

This clone was counted a single time. The chain links TRBV5-1 to TRBJ1-1; no clear D. Trimming removed 4 bases at V and 1 base at J, with 11 bases between. Germline loops: CDR1 SGHRS, CDR2 YFSETQ. The CDR3 covers 14 residues. CDR3 residues: CASSPSAGNTEAFF. The CDR3 DNA sequence: TGCGCCAGCAGCCCTTCGGCCGGGAACACTGAAGCTTTCTTT. The entire variable domain, with the rest obtained from reference TRBV5-1 and TRBJ1-1, is as follows: KAGVTQTPRYLIKTRGQQVTLSCSPISGHRSVSWYQQTPGQGLQFLFEYFSETQRNKGNFPGRFSGRQFSNSRSEMNVSTLELGDSALYLCASSPSAGNTEAFFGQGTRLTVV.

The chain couples TRBV3-1 (or the pseudogene TRBV3-2) to TRBJ1-2, with TRBD1 as a possible D gene (6 bases). Germline-derived CDR1 and CDR2 are LGHDT and YNNKEL (reference sequence). The CDR3 is 14 residues long. V lost 3 bases to trimming and J lost 6 bases, with 14 bases between them. CDR3: CASSHLTGNDGYTF. Written as DNA, the CDR3 is TGTGCCAGCAGCCACCTAACAGGGAACGATGGCTACACCTTC.

This clone was observed a single time. The rearrangement links TRBV11-3 to TRBJ2-7; no clear D. CDR1 and CDR2 from the germline V gene are SGHNT and YENEEA. This CDR3 is built from 13 residues. V dropped 0 bases and J dropped 4 bases, with 7 bases sitting between them. In DNA form, the CDR3 reads TGTGCCAGCAGCTTAGATCGCGGATACGAGCAGTACTTC. It yields the protein CASSLDRGYEQYF.

V and J are TRBV3-1 (or the pseudogene TRBV3-2) and TRBJ1-3, with unresolved D. V was shortened by 4 bases and J by 2 bases, with 12 bases between the two germline ends. Germline CDR1 and CDR2: LGHDT and YNNKEL (reference sequence). The CDR3 runs 15 residues. CDR3 bases: TGTGCCAGCAGCCCCGGTCTGGACGCTGGAAACACCATATATTTT. This sequence encodes CASSPGLDAGNTIYF.